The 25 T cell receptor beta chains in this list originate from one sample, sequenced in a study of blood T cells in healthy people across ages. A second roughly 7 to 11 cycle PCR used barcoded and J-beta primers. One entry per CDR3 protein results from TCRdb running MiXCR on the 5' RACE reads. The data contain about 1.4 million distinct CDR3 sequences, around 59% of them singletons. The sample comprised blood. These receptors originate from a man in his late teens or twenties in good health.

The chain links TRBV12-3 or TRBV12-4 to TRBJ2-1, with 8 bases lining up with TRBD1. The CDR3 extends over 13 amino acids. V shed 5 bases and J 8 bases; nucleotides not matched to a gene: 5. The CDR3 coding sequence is TGTGCCAGCAGTATAACAGGGGGTTATGAGCAGTTCTTC. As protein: CASSITGGYEQFF.

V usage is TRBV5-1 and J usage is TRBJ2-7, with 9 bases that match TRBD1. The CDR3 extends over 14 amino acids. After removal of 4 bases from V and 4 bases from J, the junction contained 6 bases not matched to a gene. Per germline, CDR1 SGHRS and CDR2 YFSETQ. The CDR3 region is CASSKPGQGYEQYF. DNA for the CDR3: TGCGCCAGCAGCAAGCCGGGACAGGGATACGAGCAGTACTTC.

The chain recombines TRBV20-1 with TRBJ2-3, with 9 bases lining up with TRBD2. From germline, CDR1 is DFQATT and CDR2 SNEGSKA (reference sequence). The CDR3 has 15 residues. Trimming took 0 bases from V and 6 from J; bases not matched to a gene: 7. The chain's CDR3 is CSARDIGLASDTQYF. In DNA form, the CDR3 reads TGCAGTGCTAGAGACATTGGACTAGCGTCCGATACGCAGTATTTT.

CDR3 amino acids: CATSRDRRPYEQYF. DNA of the CDR3: TGTGCCACCAGCAGAGATAGACGGCCTTACGAGCAGTACTTC. The chain uses TRBV15 and TRBJ2-7; no clear D. Trimming took 0 bases from V and 4 from J, leaving 10 bases between them. Per the germline V gene, CDR1 is LNHNV and CDR2 is YYDKDF (reference sequence). The CDR3 totals 14 residues.

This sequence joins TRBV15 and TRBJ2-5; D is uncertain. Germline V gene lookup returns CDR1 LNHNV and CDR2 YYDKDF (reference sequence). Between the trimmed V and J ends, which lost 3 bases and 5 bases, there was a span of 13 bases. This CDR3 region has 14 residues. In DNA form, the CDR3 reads TGTGCCACCAGCAGCGCAAGGGTTGGGGAGACCCAGTACTTC. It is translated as CATSSARVGETQYF.

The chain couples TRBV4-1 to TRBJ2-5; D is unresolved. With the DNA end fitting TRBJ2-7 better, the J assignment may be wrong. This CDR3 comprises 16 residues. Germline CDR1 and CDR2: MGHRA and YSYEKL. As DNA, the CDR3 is TGCGCCAGCAGCCAAGTCTTTCGTCCAGTTCGGTACGAGCAGTACTTC. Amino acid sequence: CASSQVFRPVRYEQYF.

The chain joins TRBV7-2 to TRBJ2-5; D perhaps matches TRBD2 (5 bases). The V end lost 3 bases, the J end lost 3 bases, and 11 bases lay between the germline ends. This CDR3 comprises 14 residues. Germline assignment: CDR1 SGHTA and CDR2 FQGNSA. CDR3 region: CASSLRVREETQYF. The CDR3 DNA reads TGTGCCAGCAGCTTGCGGGTGAGGGAAGAGACCCAGTACTTC.

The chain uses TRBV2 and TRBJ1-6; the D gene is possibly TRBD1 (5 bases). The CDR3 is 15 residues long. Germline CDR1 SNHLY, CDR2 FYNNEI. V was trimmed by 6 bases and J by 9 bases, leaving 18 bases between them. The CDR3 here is CASRNRFSEFSPLHF. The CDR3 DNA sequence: TGTGCCAGCAGAAACAGGTTTTCGGAATTTTCACCCCTCCACTTT.

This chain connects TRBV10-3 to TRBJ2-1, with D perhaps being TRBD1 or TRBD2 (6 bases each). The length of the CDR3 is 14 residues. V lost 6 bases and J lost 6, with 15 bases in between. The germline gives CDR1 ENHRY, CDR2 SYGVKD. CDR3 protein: CAISEQGGSNEQFF. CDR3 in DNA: TGTGCCATCAGCGAACAAGGGGGGAGCAATGAGCAGTTCTTC.

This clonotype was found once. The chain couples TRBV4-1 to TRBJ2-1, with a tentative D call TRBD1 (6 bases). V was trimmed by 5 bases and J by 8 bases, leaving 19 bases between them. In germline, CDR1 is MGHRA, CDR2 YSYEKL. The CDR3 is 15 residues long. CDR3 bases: TGCGCCAGCAGCGGTTGGGGGCAAGGGGCGGATGAGCAGTTCTTC. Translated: CASSGWGQGADEQFF.

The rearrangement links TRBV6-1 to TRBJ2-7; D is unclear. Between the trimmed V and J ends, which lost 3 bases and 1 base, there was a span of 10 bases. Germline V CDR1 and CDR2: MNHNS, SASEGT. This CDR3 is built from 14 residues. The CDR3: CASSDIRLSYEQYF. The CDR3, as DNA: TGTGCCAGCAGTGATATCCGTCTGTCCTACGAGCAGTACTTC.

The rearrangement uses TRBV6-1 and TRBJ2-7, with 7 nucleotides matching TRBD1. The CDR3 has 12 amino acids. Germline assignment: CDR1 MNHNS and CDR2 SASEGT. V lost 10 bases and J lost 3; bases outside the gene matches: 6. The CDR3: CAISTGIYEQYF. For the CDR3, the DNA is TGTGCCATCTCGACAGGGATCTACGAGCAGTACTTC.

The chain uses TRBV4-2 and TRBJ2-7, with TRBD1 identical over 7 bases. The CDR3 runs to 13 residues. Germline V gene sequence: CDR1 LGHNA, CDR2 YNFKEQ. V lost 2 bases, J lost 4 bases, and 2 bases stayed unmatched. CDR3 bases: TGTGCCAGCAGCCAAAGGGGGCGTTACGAGCAGTACTTC. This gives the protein CASSQRGRYEQYF.

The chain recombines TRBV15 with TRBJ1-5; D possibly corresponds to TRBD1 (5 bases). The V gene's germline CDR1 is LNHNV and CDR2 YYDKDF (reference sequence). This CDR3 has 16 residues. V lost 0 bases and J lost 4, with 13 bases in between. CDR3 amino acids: CATSRDFAQVNQPQHF. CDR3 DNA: TGTGCCACCAGCAGAGATTTTGCACAGGTTAATCAGCCCCAGCATTTT.

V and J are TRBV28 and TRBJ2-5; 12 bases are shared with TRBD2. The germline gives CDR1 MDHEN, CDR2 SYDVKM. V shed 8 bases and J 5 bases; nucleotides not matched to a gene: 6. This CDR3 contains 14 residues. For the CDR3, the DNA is TGTGCCAGCCGACTAGCGGGGGAGTCGGAGACCCAGTACTTC. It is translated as CASRLAGESETQYF.

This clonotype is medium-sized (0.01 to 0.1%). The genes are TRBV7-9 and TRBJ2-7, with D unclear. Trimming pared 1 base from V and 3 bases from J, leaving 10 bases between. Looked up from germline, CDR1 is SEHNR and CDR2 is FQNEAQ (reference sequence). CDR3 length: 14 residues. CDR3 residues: CASSLGGLGYEQYF. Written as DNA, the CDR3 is TGTGCCAGCAGCTTAGGGGGTTTGGGCTACGAGCAGTACTTC.

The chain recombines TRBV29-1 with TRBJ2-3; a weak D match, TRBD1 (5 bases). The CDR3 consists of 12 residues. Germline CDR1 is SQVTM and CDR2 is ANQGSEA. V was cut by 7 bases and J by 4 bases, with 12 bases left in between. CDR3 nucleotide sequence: TGCAGCGCCCCGTGGGGCCCAGATACGCAGTATTTT. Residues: CSAPWGPDTQYF.

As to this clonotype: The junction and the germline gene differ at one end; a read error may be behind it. The DNA for the CDR3 is TGCAGTGCTAGCATACCGGGACAGCCCAACAAGCAGAACTTC. Translated: CSASIPGQPNKQNF. This chain joins TRBV20-1 and TRBJ2-5; 7 bases agree with TRBD1. This CDR3 comprises 14 residues. Germline V gene sequence: CDR1 DFQATT, CDR2 SNEGSKA (reference sequence).

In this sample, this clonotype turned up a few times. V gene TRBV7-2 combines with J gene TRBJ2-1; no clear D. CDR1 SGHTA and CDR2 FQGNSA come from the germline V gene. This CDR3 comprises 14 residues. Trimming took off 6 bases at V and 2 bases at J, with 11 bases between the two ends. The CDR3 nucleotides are TGTGCCAGCAGTCCTGGCGGACCCTACAATGAGCAGTTCTTC. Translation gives CASSPGGPYNEQFF.

Here the CDR3 reads CASRTVGRVDEQYF. For the CDR3, the DNA is TGCGCCAGCAGGACCGTGGGCAGGGTGGACGAGCAGTACTTC. This chain links TRBV10-2 with TRBJ2-4, with D possibly being TRBD1 (5 bases). The J call may be in error: the DNA end matches TRBJ2-7 better. CDR3 length equals 14 residues. Germline CDR1 WSHSY, CDR2 SAAADI.

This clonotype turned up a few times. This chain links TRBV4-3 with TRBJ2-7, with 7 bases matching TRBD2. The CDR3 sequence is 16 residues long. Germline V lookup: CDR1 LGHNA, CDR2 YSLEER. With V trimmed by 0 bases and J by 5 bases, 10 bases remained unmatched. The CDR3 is CASSQESIGGYHEQYF. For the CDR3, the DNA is TGCGCCAGCAGCCAAGAGTCAATCGGGGGGTATCACGAGCAGTACTTC.

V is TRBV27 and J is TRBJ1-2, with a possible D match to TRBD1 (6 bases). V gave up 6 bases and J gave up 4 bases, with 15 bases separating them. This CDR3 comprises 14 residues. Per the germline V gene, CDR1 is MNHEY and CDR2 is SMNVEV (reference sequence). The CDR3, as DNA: TGTGCCAGCAGCTACAGGGTCGTGGGCTATGGCTACACCTTC. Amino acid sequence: CASSYRVVGYGYTF.

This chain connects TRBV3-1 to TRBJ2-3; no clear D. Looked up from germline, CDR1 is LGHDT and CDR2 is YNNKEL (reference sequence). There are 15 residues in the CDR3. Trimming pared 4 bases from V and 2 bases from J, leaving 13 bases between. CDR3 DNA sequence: TGTGCCAGCAGCCGACAACGGTCCCACACAGATACGCAGTATTTT. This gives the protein CASSRQRSHTDTQYF.

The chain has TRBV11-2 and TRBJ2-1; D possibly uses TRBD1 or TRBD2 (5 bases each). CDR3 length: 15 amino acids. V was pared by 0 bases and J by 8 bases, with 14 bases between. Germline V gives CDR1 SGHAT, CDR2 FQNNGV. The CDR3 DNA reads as TGTGCCAGCAGCTTAGAGGGGCTTCGAGGGGATGAGCAGTTCTTC. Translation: CASSLEGLRGDEQFF.

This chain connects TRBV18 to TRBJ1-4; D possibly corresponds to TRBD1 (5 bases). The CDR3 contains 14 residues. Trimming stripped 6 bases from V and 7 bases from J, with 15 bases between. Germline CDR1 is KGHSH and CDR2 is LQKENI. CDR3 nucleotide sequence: TGTGCCAGCTCGCCAGGGAGCGCAGGTGAAAAACTGTTTTTT. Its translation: CASSPGSAGEKLFF.